The subject of this entry is one TCR beta chain. Antigen specificity is unknown. The entry originates in a study of Ad26.COV2.S vaccination and SARS-CoV-2 variants. Sequencing used immunoSEQ multiplex PCR; TCRdb keeps in-frame clones, though not all of them. The sample lists about 350,000 clones; roughly 94% were seen once. Findings of the study overall: Considerable breadth of spike-specific CD8+ and CD4+ T cell responses has reportedly been documented following vaccination. Vaccine recipients had higher spike-specific TCR breadth than placebo recipients. Overall T cell responses may have been underestimated by the analyses of TCR breadth and depth.

This receptor was obtained from a human donor who had recovered from COVID-19. Sequences were derived from peripheral blood, sampled after recovery from COVID-19.

As DNA, the CDR3 is TGCAGCGTCGGACAGGGTCAAGCAACCGGGGAGCTGTTTTTT. Protein product: CSVGQGQATGELFF. The chain is built from TRBV29-1 and TRBJ2-2, with 8 bases lining up with TRBD1. This CDR3 region has 14 residues. The germline gives CDR1 SQVTM, CDR2 ANQGSEA. The ends lost 6 bases at V and 5 bases at J; junction bases unmatched: 8.